These 10 T cell receptor beta chains share one sample of origin, sequenced in a study of blood T cell repertoires in COVID-19. This table comes from immunoSEQ multiplex PCR, and its TCRdb copy is limited to in-frame clones, with some not included. Counted here are 170,000 or so clones, roughly 83% occurring once; the ten biggest clones make up 7%. Material: peripheral blood. These receptor sequences come from a woman in her forties with COVID-19, enrolled during active disease.

The J gene is TRBJ1-5, the V gene TRBV10-3; 11 bases match TRBD1. The CDR3 runs to 14 residues. CDR1 is ENHRY, CDR2 SYGVKD, per germline. Trimming removed 8 bases from V and 3 bases from J; junction bases left unmatched: 3. This chain's CDR3 is CAIGQGAYNQPQHF. For the CDR3, the DNA is TGTGCCATCGGACAGGGGGCCTACAATCAGCCCCAGCATTTT.

The chain combines TRBV19 with TRBJ1-5, with D uncertain. Germline values: CDR1 LNHDA, CDR2 SQIVND (reference sequence). V dropped 3 bases and J dropped 2 bases, with 11 bases sitting between them. The CDR3 has 15 residues. CDR3 in amino acids: CASSIQVHGNQPQHF. The CDR3 bases are TGTGCCAGTAGTATCCAGGTACATGGCAATCAGCCCCAGCATTTT. Drawing the rest from reference TRBV19 and TRBJ1-5, the complete variable domain is DGGITQSPKYLFRKEGQNVTLSCEQNLNHDAMYWYRQDPGQGLRLIYYSQIVNDFQKGDIAEGYSVSREKKESFPLTVTSAQKNPTAFYLCASSIQVHGNQPQHFGDGTRLSIL.

J is TRBJ2-7 and V is TRBV19; 9 nucleotides align to TRBD1. With 5 bases clipped from V and 7 bases from J, the junction kept 9 bases outside the gene matches. The germline CDR1 and CDR2 sequences are LNHDA and SQIVND (reference sequence). This CDR3 comprises 14 residues. The CDR3 nucleotides are TGTGCCAGTAGTCCCGGGAGGACAGGGGTAGAGCAGTACTTC. It is translated as CASSPGRTGVEQYF.

The chain has TRBV5-1 and TRBJ2-1, with 8 bases fitting TRBD1. The CDR3 loop spans 14 amino acids. With V trimmed by 5 bases and J by 2 bases, 3 bases remained unmatched. Germline loops: CDR1 SGHRS, CDR2 YFSETQ. CDR3 amino acids: CASRWTGPYNEQFF. The CDR3 coding sequence is TGCGCCAGCAGATGGACAGGGCCCTACAATGAGCAGTTCTTC.

The chain combines TRBV29-1 with TRBJ1-1, with 8 bases lining up with TRBD1. The J segment lost 3 bases and the V segment lost 4 bases, leaving 7 bases of the junction unmatched. This CDR3 is built from 14 residues. The germline V gene encodes CDR1 SQVTM and CDR2 ANQGSEA. Here the CDR3 DNA reads TGCAGCGTTGGTTCAGGGGGCGAGTACACTGAAGCTTTCTTT. It specifies CSVGSGGEYTEAFF.

V and J are TRBV29-1 and TRBJ2-1, with 13 bases lining up with TRBD2. After removal of 0 bases from V and 0 bases from J, the junction contained 14 bases not matched to a gene. CDR3 size: 21 residues. Germline V gene sequence: CDR1 SQVTM, CDR2 ANQGSEA. Here the CDR3 DNA reads TGCAGCGTTGAAGATAATAATTGGACTAGCGGGGGTTCTAGCTCCTACAATGAGCAGTTCTTC. The encoded protein is CSVEDNNWTSGGSSSYNEQFF.

CDR3 sequence: CASSQDRSGYTF. CDR3 nucleotides: TGCGCCAGCAGCCAAGATCGGAGTGGCTACACCTTC. The rearrangement links TRBV4-1 to TRBJ1-2, with D unclear. The CDR3 consists of 12 residues. Germline V gene data show CDR1 as MGHRA and CDR2 as YSYEKL. Trimming cost V 0 bases and J 7 bases, with 6 bases left between them.

This clone was detected only a few times. The CDR3 region has the DNA TGTGCCAGTAGTAGTGGACAGGCCTCCCCGCCCCAGCATTTT. Protein: CASSSGQASPPQHF. The rearrangement uses TRBV19 and TRBJ1-5, with 7 bases lining up with TRBD1. With 4 bases clipped from V and 9 bases from J, the junction kept 9 bases outside the gene matches. This CDR3 has 14 amino acids. Germline assignment: CDR1 LNHDA and CDR2 SQIVND (reference sequence).

V gene TRBV19 combines with J gene TRBJ1-5; the D gene is possibly TRBD1 (5 bases). The V gene's germline CDR1 is LNHDA and CDR2 SQIVND (reference sequence). Trimming left V 8 bases short and J 4 bases short, with 21 bases between. CDR3 size: 16 residues. In DNA form, the CDR3 reads TGTGCCAGTCGACCATTCCAGACAGCCAAAAATCAGCCCCAGCATTTT. Protein: CASRPFQTAKNQPQHF.

This clone was detected once. The rearrangement uses TRBV29-1 and TRBJ2-6; TRBD1 matches 8 bases. The CDR3 totals 15 residues. Losses at the gene ends were 7 bases for V and 0 bases for J; bases not matched to a gene: 5. Per the germline V gene, CDR1 is SQVTM and CDR2 is ANQGSEA. CDR3 sequence reads: CSADRVSSGANVLTF. CDR3 coding DNA: TGCAGCGCGGACAGGGTTAGCTCTGGGGCCAACGTCCTGACTTTC. The variable domain in full, with the rest retrieved from reference TRBV29-1 and TRBJ2-6, is SAVISQKPSRDICQRGTSLTIQCQVDSQVTMMFWYRQQPGQSLTLIATANQGSEATYESGFVIDKFPISRPNLTFSTLTVSNMSPEDSSIYLCSADRVSSGANVLTFGAGSRLTVL.